This T cell receptor beta chain was profiled in a study of OX40 agonist ivuxolimab in advanced cancers. The CDR3 length is 16 residues. Trimming took off 0 bases at V and 2 bases at J, with 12 bases between the two ends. Germline-derived CDR1 and CDR2 are LGHNA and YSLEER. TCRdb's copy holds only in-frame clones and misses some; the assay was immunoSEQ multiplex PCR. The data show around 130,000 clones, with 80% to 95% seen just once and roughly 0.15% held by the top ten. This sample comprised CD4+ or CD8+ T cells sorted from blood, obtained in a trial of the OX40 agonist ivuxolimab. The chain employs TRBV4-3 and TRBJ2-3; D gene unclear. The TCR originated in an adult with an advanced solid tumor such as melanoma, head and neck, liver or kidney cancer. For the CDR3, the DNA is TGCGCCAGCAGCCAAGACTCGGGCTTTAACACAGATACGCAGTATTTT. This encodes CASSQDSGFNTDTQYF.